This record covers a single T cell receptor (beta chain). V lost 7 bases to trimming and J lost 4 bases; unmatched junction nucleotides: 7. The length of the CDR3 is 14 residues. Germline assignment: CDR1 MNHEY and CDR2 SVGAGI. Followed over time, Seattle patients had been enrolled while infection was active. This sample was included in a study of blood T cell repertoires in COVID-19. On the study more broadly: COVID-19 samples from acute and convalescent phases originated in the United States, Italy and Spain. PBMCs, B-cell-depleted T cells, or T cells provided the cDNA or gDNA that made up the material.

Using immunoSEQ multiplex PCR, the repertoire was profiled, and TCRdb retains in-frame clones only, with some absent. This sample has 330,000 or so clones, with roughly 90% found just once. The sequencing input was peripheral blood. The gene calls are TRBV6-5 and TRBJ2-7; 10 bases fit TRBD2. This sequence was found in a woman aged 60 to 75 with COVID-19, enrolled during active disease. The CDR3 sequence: CASTVSLAGYEQYF. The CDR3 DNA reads TGTGCCAGCACAGTCTCACTAGCGGGGTACGAGCAGTACTTC.